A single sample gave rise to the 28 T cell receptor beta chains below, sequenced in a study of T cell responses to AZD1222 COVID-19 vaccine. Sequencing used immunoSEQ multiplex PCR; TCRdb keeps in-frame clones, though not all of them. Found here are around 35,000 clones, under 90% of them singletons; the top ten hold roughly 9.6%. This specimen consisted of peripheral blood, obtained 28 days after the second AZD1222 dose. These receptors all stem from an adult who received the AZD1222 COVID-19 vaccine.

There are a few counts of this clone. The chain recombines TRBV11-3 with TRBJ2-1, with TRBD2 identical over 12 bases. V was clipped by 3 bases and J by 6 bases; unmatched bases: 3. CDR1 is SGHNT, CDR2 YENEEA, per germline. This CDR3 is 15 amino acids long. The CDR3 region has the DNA TGTGCCAGCAGCTTGACTAGCGGGAGTCTCAATGAGCAGTTCTTC. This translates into CASSLTSGSLNEQFF.

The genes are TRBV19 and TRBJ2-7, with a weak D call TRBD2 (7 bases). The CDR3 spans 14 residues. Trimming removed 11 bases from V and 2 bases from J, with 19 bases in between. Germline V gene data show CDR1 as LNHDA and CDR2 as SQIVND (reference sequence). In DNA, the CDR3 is TGTGCCGATAAACCTTCCGGGGGGCCCTACGAGCAGTACTTC. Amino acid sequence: CADKPSGGPYEQYF.

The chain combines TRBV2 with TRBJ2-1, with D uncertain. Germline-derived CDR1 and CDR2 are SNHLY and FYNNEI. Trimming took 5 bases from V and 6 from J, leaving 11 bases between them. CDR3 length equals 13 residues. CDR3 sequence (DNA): TGTGCCAGCAGTACCGAGAGTGCCAATGAGCAGTTCTTC. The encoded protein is CASSTESANEQFF.

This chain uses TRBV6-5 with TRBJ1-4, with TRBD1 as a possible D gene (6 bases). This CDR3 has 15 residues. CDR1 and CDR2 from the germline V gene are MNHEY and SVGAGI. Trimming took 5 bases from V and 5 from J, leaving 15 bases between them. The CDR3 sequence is CASSNAQGHNEKLFF. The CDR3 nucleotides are TGTGCCAGCAGTAACGCCCAGGGGCACAATGAAAAACTGTTTTTT.

The CDR3 region has the DNA TGTGCCAGCAGCTTGATACAGTACTCCAATCAGCCCCAGCATTTT. It yields the protein CASSLIQYSNQPQHF. The chain couples TRBV28 to TRBJ1-5; D is uncertain. CDR3 size: 15 residues. Trimming shortened V by 6 bases and J by 3 bases, and 15 bases separated the two germline ends. The V gene's germline CDR1 is MDHEN and CDR2 SYDVKM.

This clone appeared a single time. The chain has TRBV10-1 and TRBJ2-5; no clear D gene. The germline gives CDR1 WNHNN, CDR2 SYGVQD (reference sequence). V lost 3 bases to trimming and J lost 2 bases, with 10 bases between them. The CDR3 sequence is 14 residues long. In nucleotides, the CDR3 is TGCGCCAGCAGTGAATCTGGGGATCAAGAGACCCAGTACTTC. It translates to CASSESGDQETQYF.

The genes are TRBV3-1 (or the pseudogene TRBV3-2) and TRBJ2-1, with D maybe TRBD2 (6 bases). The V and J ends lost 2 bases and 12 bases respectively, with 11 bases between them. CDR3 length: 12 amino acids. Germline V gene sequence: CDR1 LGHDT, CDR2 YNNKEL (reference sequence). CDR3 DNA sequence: TGTGCCAGCAGCCAACTTGCGGGAAGGCAGTTCTTC. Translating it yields CASSQLAGRQFF.

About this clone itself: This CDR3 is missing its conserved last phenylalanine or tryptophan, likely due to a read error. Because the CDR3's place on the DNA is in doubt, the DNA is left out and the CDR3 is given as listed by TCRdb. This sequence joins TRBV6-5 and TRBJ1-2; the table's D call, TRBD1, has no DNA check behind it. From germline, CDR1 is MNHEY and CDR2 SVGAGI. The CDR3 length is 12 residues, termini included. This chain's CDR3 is CASSPNGQSGVI.

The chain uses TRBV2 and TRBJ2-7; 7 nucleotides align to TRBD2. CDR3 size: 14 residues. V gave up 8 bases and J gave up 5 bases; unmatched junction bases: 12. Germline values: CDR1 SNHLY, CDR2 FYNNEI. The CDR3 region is CASRTGGPADEQYF. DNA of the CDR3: TGTGCCAGCCGTACGGGAGGACCCGCCGACGAGCAGTACTTC. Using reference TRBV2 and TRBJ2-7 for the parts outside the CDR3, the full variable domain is EPEVTQTPSHQVTQMGQEVILRCVPISNHLYFYWYRQILGQKVEFLVSFYNNEISEKSEIFDDQFSVERPDGSNFTLKIRSTKLEDSAMYFCASRTGGPADEQYFGPGTRLTVT.

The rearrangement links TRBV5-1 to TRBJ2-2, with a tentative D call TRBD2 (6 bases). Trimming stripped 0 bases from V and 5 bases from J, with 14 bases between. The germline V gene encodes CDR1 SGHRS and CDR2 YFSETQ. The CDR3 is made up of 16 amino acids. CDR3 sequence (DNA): TGCGCCAGCAGCTTGGTATCGGGAGTGGAAACCGGGGAGCTGTTTTTT. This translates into CASSLVSGVETGELFF. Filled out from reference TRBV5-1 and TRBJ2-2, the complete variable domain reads KAGVTQTPRYLIKTRGQQVTLSCSPISGHRSVSWYQQTPGQGLQFLFEYFSETQRNKGNFPGRFSGRQFSNSRSEMNVSTLELGDSALYLCASSLVSGVETGELFFGEGSRLTVL.

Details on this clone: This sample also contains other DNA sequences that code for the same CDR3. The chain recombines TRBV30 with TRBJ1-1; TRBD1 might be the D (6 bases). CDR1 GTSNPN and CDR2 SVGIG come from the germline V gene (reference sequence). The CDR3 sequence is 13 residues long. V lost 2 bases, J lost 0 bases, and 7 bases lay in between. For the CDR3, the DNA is TGTGCCTGGAGTAGGACAGTGAACACTGAAGCTTTCTTT. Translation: CAWSRTVNTEAFF. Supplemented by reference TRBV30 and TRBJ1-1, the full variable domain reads SQTIHQWPATLVQPVGSPLSLECTVEGTSNPNLYWYRQAAGRGLQLLFYSVGIGQISSEVPQNLSASRPQDRQFILSSKKLLLSDSGFYLCAWSRTVNTEAFFGQGTRLTVV.

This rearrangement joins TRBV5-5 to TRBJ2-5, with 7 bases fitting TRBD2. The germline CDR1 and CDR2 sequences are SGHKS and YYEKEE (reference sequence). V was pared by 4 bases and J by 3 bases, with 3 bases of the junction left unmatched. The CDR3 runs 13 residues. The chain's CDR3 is CASSPTSEETQYF. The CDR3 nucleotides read TGTGCCAGCAGCCCCACTAGCGAAGAGACCCAGTACTTC.

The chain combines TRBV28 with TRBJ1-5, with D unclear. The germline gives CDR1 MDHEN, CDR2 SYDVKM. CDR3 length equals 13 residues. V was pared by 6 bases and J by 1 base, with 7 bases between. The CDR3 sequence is CASRQNSNQPQHF. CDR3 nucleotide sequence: TGTGCCAGCAGGCAAAACAGCAATCAGCCCCAGCATTTT.

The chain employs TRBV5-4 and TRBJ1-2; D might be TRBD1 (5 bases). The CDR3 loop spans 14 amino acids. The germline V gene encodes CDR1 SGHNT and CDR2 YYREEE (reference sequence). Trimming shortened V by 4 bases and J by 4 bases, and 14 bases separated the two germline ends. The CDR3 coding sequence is TGTGCCAGCAGCCCCGGCGGGGCAGGCTATGGCTACACCTTC. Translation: CASSPGGAGYGYTF.

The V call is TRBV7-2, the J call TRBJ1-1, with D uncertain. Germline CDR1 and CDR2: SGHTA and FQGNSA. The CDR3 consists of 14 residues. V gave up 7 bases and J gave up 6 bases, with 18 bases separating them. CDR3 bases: TGTGCCAGCACCCGCGGACGGACTCTCCCTGAAGCTTTCTTT. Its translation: CASTRGRTLPEAFF.

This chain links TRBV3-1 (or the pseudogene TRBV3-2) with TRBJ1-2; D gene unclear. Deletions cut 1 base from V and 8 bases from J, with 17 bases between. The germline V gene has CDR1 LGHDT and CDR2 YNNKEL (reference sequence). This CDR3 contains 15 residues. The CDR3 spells CASSQGVNQLGGYTF. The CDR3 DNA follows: TGTGCCAGCAGCCAAGGGGTTAATCAGCTTGGGGGCTACACCTTC.

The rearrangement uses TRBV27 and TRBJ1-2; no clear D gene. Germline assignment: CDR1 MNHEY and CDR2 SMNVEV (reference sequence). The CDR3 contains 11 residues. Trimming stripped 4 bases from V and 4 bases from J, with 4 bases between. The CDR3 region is CASSSSYGYTF. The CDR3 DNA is TGTGCCAGCAGTTCTAGCTATGGCTACACCTTC.

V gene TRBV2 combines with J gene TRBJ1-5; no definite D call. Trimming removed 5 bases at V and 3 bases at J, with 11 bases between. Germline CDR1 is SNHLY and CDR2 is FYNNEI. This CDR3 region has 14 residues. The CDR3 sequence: CASSFASFNQPQHF. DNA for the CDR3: TGTGCCAGCAGTTTCGCCAGCTTCAATCAGCCCCAGCATTTT.

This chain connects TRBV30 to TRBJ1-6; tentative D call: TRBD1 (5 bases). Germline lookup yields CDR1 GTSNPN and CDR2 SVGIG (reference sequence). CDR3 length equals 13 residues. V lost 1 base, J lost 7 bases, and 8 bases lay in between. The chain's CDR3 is CAWSARVNSPLHF. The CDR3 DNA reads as TGTGCCTGGAGTGCCAGGGTCAATTCACCCCTCCACTTT.

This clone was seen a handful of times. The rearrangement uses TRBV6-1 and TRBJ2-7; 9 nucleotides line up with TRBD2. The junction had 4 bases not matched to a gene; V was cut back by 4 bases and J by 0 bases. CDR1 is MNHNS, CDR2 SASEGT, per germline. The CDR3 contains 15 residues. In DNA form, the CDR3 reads TGTGCCAGCAGTGGAGCGGGGGGCCTCTCCTACGAGCAGTACTTC. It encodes CASSGAGGLSYEQYF.

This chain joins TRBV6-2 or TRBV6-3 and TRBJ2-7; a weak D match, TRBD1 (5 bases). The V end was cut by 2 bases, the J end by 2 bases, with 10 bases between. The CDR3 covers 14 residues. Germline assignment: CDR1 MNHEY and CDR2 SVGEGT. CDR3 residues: CASSYGARPYEQYF. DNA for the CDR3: TGTGCCAGCAGTTACGGGGCAAGACCCTACGAGCAGTACTTC.

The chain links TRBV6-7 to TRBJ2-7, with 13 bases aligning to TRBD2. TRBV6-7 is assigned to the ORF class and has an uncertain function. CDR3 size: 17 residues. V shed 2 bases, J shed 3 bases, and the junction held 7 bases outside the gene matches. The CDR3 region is CASSYQGLAGRFYEQYF. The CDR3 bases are TGTGCCAGCAGTTACCAGGGACTAGCGGGAAGATTCTACGAGCAGTACTTC.

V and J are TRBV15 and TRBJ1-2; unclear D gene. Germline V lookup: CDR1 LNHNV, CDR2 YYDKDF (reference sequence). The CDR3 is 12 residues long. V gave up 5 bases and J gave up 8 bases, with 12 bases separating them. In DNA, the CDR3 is TGTGCCACCAGCGGCCTCGTAGTGGGCTACACCTTC. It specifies CATSGLVVGYTF. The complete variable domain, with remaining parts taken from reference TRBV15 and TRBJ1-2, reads DAMVIQNPRYQVTQFGKPVTLSCSQTLNHNVMYWYQQKSSQAPKLLFHYYDKDFNNEADTPDNFQSRRPNTSFCFLDIRSPGLGDTAMYLCATSGLVVGYTFGSGTRLTVV.

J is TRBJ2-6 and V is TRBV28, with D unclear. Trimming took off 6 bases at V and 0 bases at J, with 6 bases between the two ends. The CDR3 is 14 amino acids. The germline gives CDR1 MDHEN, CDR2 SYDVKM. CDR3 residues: CASSLSSGANVLTF. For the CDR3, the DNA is TGTGCCAGCAGCCTTAGCTCTGGGGCCAACGTCCTGACTTTC.

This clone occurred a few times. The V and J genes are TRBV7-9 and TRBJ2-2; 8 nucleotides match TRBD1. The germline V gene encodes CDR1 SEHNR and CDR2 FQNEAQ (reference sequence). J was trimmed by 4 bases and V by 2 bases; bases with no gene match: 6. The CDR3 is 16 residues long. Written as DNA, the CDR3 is TGTGCCAGCAGCTTACAGGGGGCGGTGGTCACCGGGGAGCTGTTTTTT. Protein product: CASSLQGAVVTGELFF.

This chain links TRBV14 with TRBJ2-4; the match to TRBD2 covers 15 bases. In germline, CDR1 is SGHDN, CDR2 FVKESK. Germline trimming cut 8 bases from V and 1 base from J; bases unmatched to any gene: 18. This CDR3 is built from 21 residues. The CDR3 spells CASFGTWGLAGGPAAKNIQYF. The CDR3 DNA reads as TGTGCCAGCTTCGGGACTTGGGGACTAGCGGGAGGCCCTGCGGCCAAAAACATTCAGTACTTC.

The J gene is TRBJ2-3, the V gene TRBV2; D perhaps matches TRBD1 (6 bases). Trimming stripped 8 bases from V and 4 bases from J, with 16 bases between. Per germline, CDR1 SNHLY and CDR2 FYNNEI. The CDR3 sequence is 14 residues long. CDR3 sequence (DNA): TGTGCCAGCGGGGGCGGCTATAGGGCAGATACGCAGTATTTT. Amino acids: CASGGGYRADTQYF.

CDR3 DNA: TGTGCCTGGAGCACCGGGACACAAGAGACCCAGTACTTC. Translating it yields CAWSTGTQETQYF. This chain uses TRBV30 with TRBJ2-5, with D possibly matching TRBD1 (6 bases). The CDR3 covers 13 residues. The V and J ends lost 3 bases and 2 bases respectively, with 10 bases between them. CDR1 is GTSNPN, CDR2 SVGIG, per germline (reference sequence).